This T cell receptor (delta chain) was captured in a study of delta chains in infants with herpesvirus infections. Study at large: Postnatally CMV-infected infants were checked for a public fetal Vdelta1/Vgamma8 clonotype.

Overall study findings and caveats: A few infants infected before 120 days plus one congenital case had the public Vdelta1 clonotype.

Note on this clone: Its target is not known. TCRdb's listed protein matches a much larger clone and diverges from this DNA's translation at residue 13, likely through a read error; the protein shown comes from the DNA.

TCR cDNA was made from PBMC RNA with gamma- and delta-chain-specific primers. TCRdb reprocessed the RT-PCR reads using CATT. The sample records over 150 delta-chain clones, 15% to 20% being singletons. Germline V gene data show CDR1 as GEAIGNYY and CDR2 as EKD. The CDR3 has 18 amino acids. This receptor was obtained from a human donor who was a Ugandan infant, either HIV-exposed or HIV-unexposed (not recorded which). Sequenced material: peripheral blood, taken at time point 3 of longitudinal follow-up. The rearrangement uses TRDV2 and TRDJ3, with 12 nucleotides matching TRDD3. CDR3 amino acids: CACDSTGGYSWDNRQMFF. Written as DNA, the CDR3 is TGTGCCTGTGACAGTACTGGGGGATACAGCTGGGACAACCGACAGATGTTTTTC.